The 24 T cell receptor beta chains presented below share a single source sample, sequenced in a study of shared clonotypes between healthy human individuals. The repertoire was sequenced with immunoSEQ multiplex PCR; TCRdb's copy has only in-frame clones and lacks some. The data hold more than 400,000 clones, with roughly 95% observed a single time. The sequencing sample was made of naive CD4+ T cells sorted from blood. Noted subset: CD45RA+ positively selected. The receptors come from a young woman in good health.

The chain couples TRBV27 to TRBJ1-2, with D possibly matching TRBD1 (5 bases). The CDR3 has 12 residues. CDR1 MNHEY and CDR2 SMNVEV come from the germline V gene (reference sequence). V was pared by 8 bases and J by 2 bases, with 9 bases between. The CDR3 reads CASGDRNYGYTF. The CDR3 DNA reads as TGTGCCAGCGGCGACAGAAACTATGGCTACACCTTC.

The rearrangement uses TRBV10-1 and TRBJ2-6; D is uncertain. Deletions cut 3 bases from V and 0 bases from J, with 0 bases between. This CDR3 is built from 13 residues. Germline V CDR1 and CDR2: WNHNN, SYGVQD (reference sequence). The CDR3 DNA sequence: TGCGCCAGCAGTGACTCTGGGGCCAACGTCCTGACTTTC. As protein: CASSDSGANVLTF.

The rearrangement joins TRBV5-1 to TRBJ2-1; TRBD1 is a possible D gene (6 bases). Germline V gene sequence: CDR1 SGHRS, CDR2 YFSETQ. V lost 4 bases and J 8 bases, leaving 13 bases between the germline ends. The CDR3 is 13 residues long. In DNA form, the CDR3 reads TGCGCCAGCAGCCCCCAGGGGTTTTATGAGCAGTTCTTC. Translated: CASSPQGFYEQFF.

V gene TRBV7-2 combines with J gene TRBJ1-4; D ambiguous. This CDR3 is built from 11 residues. Trimming stripped 1 base from V and 16 bases from J, with 10 bases between. Germline V gene data show CDR1 as SGHTA and CDR2 as FQGNSA. CDR3 loop: CASSLGAVPFF. The CDR3 region has the DNA TGTGCCAGCAGCTTAGGAGCAGTACCGTTTTTT.

V usage is TRBV5-1 and J usage is TRBJ1-1; no reliable D call. The CDR3 runs to 16 residues. The V and J ends lost 6 bases and 3 bases respectively, with 21 bases between them. Germline V gene lookup returns CDR1 SGHRS and CDR2 YFSETQ. In nucleotides, the CDR3 is TGCGCCAGCACGAGCGCGGCAGAGAGGACGTACACTGAAGCTTTCTTT. It specifies CASTSAAERTYTEAFF.

The chain combines TRBV18 with TRBJ1-3; TRBD1 matches at 8 bases. J lost 0 bases, V lost 1 base, and 8 bases had no gene match. This CDR3 has 18 amino acids. Germline V lookup: CDR1 KGHSH, CDR2 LQKENI. The CDR3 DNA sequence: TGTGCCAGCTCACCACGGGACCATACAGGGGGCTCTGGAAACACCATATATTTT. Translated, it gives CASSPRDHTGGSGNTIYF.

The CDR3 sequence is CSVSREDSYNEQFF. The CDR3 DNA sequence: TGCAGCGTTTCACGGGAGGATTCCTACAATGAGCAGTTCTTC. The chain couples TRBV29-1 to TRBJ2-1; 7 positions match TRBD2. Per germline, CDR1 SQVTM and CDR2 ANQGSEA. J gave up 1 base and V 5 bases, and 5 bases lay outside the gene matches. CDR3 length: 14 amino acids.

The chain links TRBV5-1 to TRBJ2-4, with D possibly being TRBD2 (6 bases). Trimming stripped 4 bases from V and 5 bases from J, with 10 bases between. The CDR3 extends over 13 amino acids. Germline V CDR1 and CDR2: SGHRS, YFSETQ. The CDR3 DNA sequence: TGCGCCAGCAGCCCCGGAGGGGAAAACATTCAGTACTTC. Its protein product is CASSPGGENIQYF.

The chain links TRBV4-1 to TRBJ2-1, with 8 bases matching TRBD2. CDR3 length: 16 residues. Losses at the gene ends were 2 bases for V and 3 bases for J; bases not matched to a gene: 6. Germline CDR1 MGHRA, CDR2 YSYEKL. The CDR3 loop reads CASSQKAGEFYNEQFF. CDR3 nucleotide sequence: TGCGCCAGCAGCCAAAAAGCGGGAGAATTCTACAATGAGCAGTTCTTC.

The V and J genes are TRBV5-1 and TRBJ2-1, with D perhaps assigned TRBD1 or TRBD2 (5 bases each). Germline assignment: CDR1 SGHRS and CDR2 YFSETQ. CDR3 length: 20 amino acids. V gave up 3 bases and J gave up 0 bases, with 25 bases separating them. In DNA, the CDR3 is TGCGCCAGCAGCTCCCGAGGGGTGACGTCCACCCCGAGCTCCTACAATGAGCAGTTCTTC. This translates into CASSSRGVTSTPSSYNEQFF.

CDR3 sequence (DNA): TGTGCCAGCTCCGGGACAGGGGTTAACTATGGCTACACCTTC. It codes for CASSGTGVNYGYTF. The chain couples TRBV25-1 to TRBJ1-2; 10 bases are a match to TRBD1. V dropped 8 bases and J dropped 1; count of bases not matched to a gene: 4. This CDR3 contains 14 residues. The germline V gene encodes CDR1 MGHDK and CDR2 SYGVNS.

The chain has TRBV19 and TRBJ2-4; 9 nucleotides match TRBD1. Germline loops: CDR1 LNHDA, CDR2 SQIVND (reference sequence). The length of the CDR3 is 15 residues. With V trimmed by 5 bases and J by 6 bases, 8 bases remained unmatched. This CDR3 is CASSPKSGQGNIQYF. The CDR3 DNA reads TGTGCCAGTAGTCCTAAATCGGGACAGGGAAACATTCAGTACTTC.

The chain carries TRBV28 and TRBJ2-7; 9 positions match TRBD2. The CDR3 spans 14 residues. J gave up 6 bases and V 7 bases, and 10 bases lay outside the gene matches. From germline, CDR1 is MDHEN and CDR2 SYDVKM. CDR3 coding DNA: TGTGCCAGCAACGACCTAGCGGGACAGCGCGAGCAGTACTTC. It codes for CASNDLAGQREQYF.

The V gene is TRBV6-1, the J gene TRBJ2-7; perhaps TRBD1 as D (6 bases). CDR3 length: 14 residues. Germline lookup yields CDR1 MNHNS and CDR2 SASEGT. V was clipped by 1 base and J by 6 bases, with 13 bases between them. The CDR3 sequence is CASSEDGRGGEQYF. CDR3 bases: TGTGCCAGCAGTGAAGATGGCAGGGGTGGCGAGCAGTACTTC.

V usage is TRBV6-1 and J usage is TRBJ1-1; no reliable D call. Germline values: CDR1 MNHNS, CDR2 SASEGT. The CDR3 totals 14 residues. Trimming took off 7 bases at V and 0 bases at J, with 12 bases between the two ends. CDR3 sequence reads: CASIQQRMNTEAFF. Here the CDR3 DNA reads TGTGCCAGCATCCAACAGCGAATGAACACTGAAGCTTTCTTT.

The J gene is TRBJ2-7, the V gene TRBV13; 10 bases agree with TRBD2. Germline assignment: CDR1 PRHDT and CDR2 FYEKMQ (reference sequence). The CDR3 contains 15 residues. V lost 4 bases to trimming and J lost 7 bases; unmatched junction nucleotides: 10. The CDR3 loop reads CASSYLAGASYEQYF. The DNA of the CDR3 is TGTGCCAGCAGCTACCTAGCGGGAGCTTCATATGAGCAGTACTTC.

The gene calls are TRBV28 and TRBJ2-5; no firm D call. V lost 2 bases, J lost 0 bases, and 10 bases lay in between. Germline V CDR1 and CDR2: MDHEN, SYDVKM. The CDR3 is 15 residues long. The CDR3 nucleotides read TGTGCCAGCAGTTTACGGATGTTTTACCAAGAGACCCAGTACTTC. This sequence encodes CASSLRMFYQETQYF.

Here the CDR3 DNA reads TGTGCCAGCAGCTTGGGTAGCGGGGACACAGATACGCAGTATTTT. This gives the protein CASSLGSGDTDTQYF. This chain joins TRBV5-6 and TRBJ2-3, with 8 bases aligning to TRBD2. The germline CDR1 and CDR2 sequences are SGHDT and YYEEEE. This CDR3 is 15 amino acids long. V trimming: 0 bases; J trimming: 2 bases; junction bases outside the gene matches: 2.

This chain uses TRBV4-1 with TRBJ2-5, with 14 nucleotides matching TRBD2. The J call may be incorrect, as the DNA end agrees better with TRBJ2-7. The length of the CDR3 is 18 residues. The germline V gene has CDR1 MGHRA and CDR2 YSYEKL. The CDR3: CASSHRLAGGSTTYEQYF. The CDR3 DNA reads as TGCGCCAGCAGCCACAGACTAGCGGGAGGGTCAACGACCTACGAGCAGTACTTC.

V gene TRBV4-1 combines with J gene TRBJ1-1; D unclear. Germline V gene sequence: CDR1 MGHRA, CDR2 YSYEKL. CDR3 length: 12 residues. V lost 1 base to trimming and J lost 4 bases, with 4 bases between them. CDR3 in DNA: TGCGCCAGCAGCCAAGTGGGCACTGAAGCTTTCTTT. Amino acids: CASSQVGTEAFF.

The V call is TRBV27, the J call TRBJ2-6; D gene uncertain. The length of the CDR3 is 14 residues. CDR1 and CDR2 (germline): MNHEY, SMNVEV (reference sequence). V was cut by 5 bases and J by 5 bases, with 10 bases left in between. The CDR3 sequence: CASSRQGRANVLTF. DNA for the CDR3: TGTGCCAGCAGTAGACAAGGAAGGGCCAACGTCCTGACTTTC.

The V and J genes are TRBV27 and TRBJ1-4, with 8 bases identical to TRBD1. This CDR3 is built from 15 residues. V trimming: 5 bases; J trimming: 8 bases; junction bases outside the gene matches: 10. Germline V gene data show CDR1 as MNHEY and CDR2 as SMNVEV (reference sequence). The CDR3, as DNA: TGTGCCAGCAGTCTCCAGGGGGCGCTTGTGGAAAAACTGTTTTTT. Amino acid sequence: CASSLQGALVEKLFF.

The table lists this clone with a count of one. V gene TRBV28 combines with J gene TRBJ1-2, with 7 bases lining up with TRBD1. V gave up 5 bases and J gave up 2 bases; unmatched junction bases: 11. The CDR3 has 16 residues. The germline V gene encodes CDR1 MDHEN and CDR2 SYDVKM. The DNA for the CDR3 is TGTGCCAGCAGTCTCCTTTCTCGGGACAGAAACTATGGCTACACCTTC. This sequence encodes CASSLLSRDRNYGYTF.

V is TRBV19 and J is TRBJ1-2; possible D gene TRBD1, 5 bases. V was cut by 6 bases and J by 3 bases, with 8 bases left in between. The CDR3 extends over 12 amino acids. CDR1 is LNHDA, CDR2 SQIVND, per germline (reference sequence). The CDR3 is CASSGTDYGYTF. The CDR3 bases are TGTGCCAGTAGCGGGACGGACTATGGCTACACCTTC. Full variable domain (rest looked up from reference TRBV19 and TRBJ1-2): DGGITQSPKYLFRKEGQNVTLSCEQNLNHDAMYWYRQDPGQGLRLIYYSQIVNDFQKGDIAEGYSVSREKKESFPLTVTSAQKNPTAFYLCASSGTDYGYTFGSGTRLTVV.